This T cell receptor beta chain is drawn from a study of post-analysis software for immune sequencing data. Findings of the study overall: In patients, about five TRBV segments were more frequent than in controls, with TRBV5-6, TRBV5-1 and TRBV20-1 among them.

This clonotype was seen more than once but under ten times. Its antigen is unknown. cDNA libraries for TCR beta contained unique molecular identifiers. TCRdb passed the PCR reads through MiXCR, listing each CDR3 protein once. The repertoire has about 460,000 distinct CDR3 sequences, approximately 45% of them found once; the top ten carry around an eighth. J lost 1 base, V lost 6 bases, and 5 bases had no gene match. CDR1 and CDR2 from the germline V gene are SQVTM and ANQGSEA. The CDR3 contains 13 residues. The sample taken for sequencing was blood. The gene calls are TRBV29-1 and TRBJ2-7; the match to TRBD1 covers 8 bases. The origin of this receptor is a girl aged 10 to 17 with multiple sclerosis. CDR3 residues: CSVAGTGSYEQYF. The DNA for the CDR3 is TGCAGCGTGGCCGGGACAGGATCCTACGAGCAGTACTTC.